This paragraph covers one T cell receptor (beta chain) sequence. Only in-frame clones appear in the TCRdb table, and some are missing; sequencing was by immunoSEQ multiplex PCR. This table has about 120,000 clones, roughly 88% appearing once. This CDR3 has 15 residues. Germline values: CDR1 MDHEN, CDR2 SYDVKM. Between the trimmed V and J ends, which lost 4 bases and 5 bases, there was a span of 17 bases. This entry comes from a study of T cell responses to AZD1222 COVID-19 vaccine. The rearrangement joins TRBV28 to TRBJ2-5; possible D gene TRBD2, 8 bases. This TCR derives from an adult in good health. The sample consisted of peripheral blood, taken on day 0 of AZD1222 vaccination. The CDR3 DNA reads as TGTGCCAGCAGTTCAGGCGGGGGGACAGATGAGACCCAGTACTTC. Translation: CASSSGGGTDETQYF.